In this sample, the clone carrying this T cell receptor (beta chain) turned up many times. Lactation, pregnancy, other autoimmune disease or uncontrolled infection excluded patients. The authors obtained PBMCs from about 9.5 ml of fresh peripheral blood. The germline gives CDR1 MDHEN, CDR2 SYDVKM. V gave up 3 bases and J gave up 0 bases, with 12 bases separating them. This CDR3 has 16 residues. TCR beta CDR3 region amplification was performed from RNA transcripts. A set of HTBI primers served as the primers for a first-round RT-PCR of the TCR CDR3. One entry per CDR3 protein, called by TCRdb with MiXCR from the multiplex PCR reads. This table has 600,000 to 700,000 distinct CDR3 sequences, approximately 15% appearing once. The sample comes from a study of T cells in Graves' hyperthyroidism and ophthalmopathy.

V gene TRBV28 combines with J gene TRBJ2-4; tentatively, D is TRBD1 (6 bases). Specimen: blood. The sequence came from a woman aged 40 to 50 with Graves' ophthalmopathy. The chain's CDR3 is CASSLAGELAKNIQYF. CDR3 DNA sequence: TGTGCCAGCAGTTTGGCAGGGGAACTAGCCAAAAACATTCAGTACTTC.